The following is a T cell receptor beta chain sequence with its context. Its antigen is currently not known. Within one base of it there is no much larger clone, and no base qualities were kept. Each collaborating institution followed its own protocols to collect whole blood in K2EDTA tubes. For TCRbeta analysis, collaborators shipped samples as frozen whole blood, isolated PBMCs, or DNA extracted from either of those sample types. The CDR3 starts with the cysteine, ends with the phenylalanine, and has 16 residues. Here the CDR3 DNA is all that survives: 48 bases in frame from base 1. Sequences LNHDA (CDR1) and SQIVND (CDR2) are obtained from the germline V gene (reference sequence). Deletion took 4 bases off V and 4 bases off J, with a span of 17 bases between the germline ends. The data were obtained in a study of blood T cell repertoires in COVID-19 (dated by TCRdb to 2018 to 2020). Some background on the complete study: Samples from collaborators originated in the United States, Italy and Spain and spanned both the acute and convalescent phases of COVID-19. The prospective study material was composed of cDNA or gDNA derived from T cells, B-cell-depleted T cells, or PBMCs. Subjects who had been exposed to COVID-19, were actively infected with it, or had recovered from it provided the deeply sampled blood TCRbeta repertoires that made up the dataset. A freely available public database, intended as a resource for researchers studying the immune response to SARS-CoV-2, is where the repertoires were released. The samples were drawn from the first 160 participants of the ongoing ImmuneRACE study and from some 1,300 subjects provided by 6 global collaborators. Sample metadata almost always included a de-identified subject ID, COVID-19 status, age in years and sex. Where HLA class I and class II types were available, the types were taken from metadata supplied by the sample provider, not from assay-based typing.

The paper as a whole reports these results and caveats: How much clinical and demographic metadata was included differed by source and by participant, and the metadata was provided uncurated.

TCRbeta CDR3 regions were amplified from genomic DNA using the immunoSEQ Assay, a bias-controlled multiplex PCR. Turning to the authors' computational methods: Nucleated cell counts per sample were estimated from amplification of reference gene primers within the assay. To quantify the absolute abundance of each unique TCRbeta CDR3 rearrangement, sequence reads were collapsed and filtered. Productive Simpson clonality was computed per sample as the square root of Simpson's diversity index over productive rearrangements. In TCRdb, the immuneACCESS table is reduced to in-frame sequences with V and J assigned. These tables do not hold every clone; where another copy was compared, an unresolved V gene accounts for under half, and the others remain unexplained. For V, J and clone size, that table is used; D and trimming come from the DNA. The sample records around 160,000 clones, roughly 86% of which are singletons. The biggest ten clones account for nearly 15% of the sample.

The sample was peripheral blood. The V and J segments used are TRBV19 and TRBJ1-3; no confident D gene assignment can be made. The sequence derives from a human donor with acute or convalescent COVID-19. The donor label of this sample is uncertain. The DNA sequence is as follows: TGTGCCAGTAGTACCTCAACCGGGTCCTACGGAAACACCATATATTTT. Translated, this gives CASSTSTGSYGNTIYF.